The following is a T cell receptor beta chain sequence with its context. The CDR3 extends over 16 amino acids. V lost 0 bases and J lost 10; bases outside the gene matches: 8. Per the germline V gene, CDR1 is LGHNA and CDR2 is YNFKEQ. The data belong to a study of T cell changes during pregnancy in multiple sclerosis. Here immunoSEQ multiplex PCR was the method, and the copy in TCRdb shows in-frame clones only, minus some. This sample carries tens of thousands of clones, about 89% of them seen once, and the ten largest clones take more than 0.8%. The chain has TRBV4-2 and TRBJ2-7, with TRBD2 identical over 14 bases. Source: peripheral blood, taken in the first trimester of pregnancy. The receptor was derived from a female donor in good health, enrolled as a control in a pregnancy study. This chain's CDR3 is CASSQDLTSGGARQYF. As DNA, the CDR3 is TGTGCCAGCAGCCAAGATCTGACTAGCGGGGGGGCCCGCCAGTACTTC.